This TCR beta chain was identified in a study of T cell changes during pregnancy in multiple sclerosis. Looked up from germline, CDR1 is SGHTA and CDR2 is FQGNSA. Trimming stripped 5 bases from V and 3 bases from J, with 19 bases between. The CDR3 contains 16 residues. Only in-frame clones appear in the TCRdb table, and some are missing; sequencing was by immunoSEQ multiplex PCR. Of 70,000 to 95,000 clones detected, about 88% appear once; the ten largest clones hold approximately 2%. The TCR originated in a female donor with multiple sclerosis, enrolled in a pregnancy study. The gene calls are TRBV7-2 and TRBJ1-1; maybe TRBD1 (5 bases). The sequencing here drew on peripheral blood, taken before pregnancy. CDR3 sequence reads: CASSDSPGRRYTEAFF. In nucleotides, the CDR3 is TGTGCCAGCAGCGATAGTCCAGGGAGGAGGTACACTGAAGCTTTCTTT.